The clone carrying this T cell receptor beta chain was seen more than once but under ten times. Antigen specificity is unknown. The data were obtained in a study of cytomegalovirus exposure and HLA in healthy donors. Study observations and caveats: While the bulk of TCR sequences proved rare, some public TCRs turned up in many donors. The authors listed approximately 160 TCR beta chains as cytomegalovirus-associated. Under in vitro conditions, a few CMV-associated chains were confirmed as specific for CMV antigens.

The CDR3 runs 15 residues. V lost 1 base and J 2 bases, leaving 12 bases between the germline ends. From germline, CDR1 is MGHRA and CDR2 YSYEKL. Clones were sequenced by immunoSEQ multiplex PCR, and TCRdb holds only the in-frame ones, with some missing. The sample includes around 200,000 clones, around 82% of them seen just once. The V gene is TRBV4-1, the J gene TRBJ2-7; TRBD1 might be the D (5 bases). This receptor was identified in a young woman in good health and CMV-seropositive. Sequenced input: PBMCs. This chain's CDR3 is CASSQVQGSTYEQYF. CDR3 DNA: TGCGCCAGCAGCCAAGTGCAGGGATCTACCTACGAGCAGTACTTC.